The T cell receptor (beta chain) under discussion was sequenced for a study of blood T cells in healthy people across ages. Germline CDR1 is KGHDR and CDR2 is SFDVKD. The CDR3 is 15 residues long. The study's findings and limits: Donors of long life had a larger count of naive CD4+ cells and greater diversity than aged donors.

In regard to this clonotype: Its antigen is as yet unknown. At one of its ends the junction is not consistent with the germline gene, which may arise from a read error.

Primers used in a second PCR of roughly 6 to 12 cycles were a sample-barcoded 5' primer and a J-beta primer mix. One entry per CDR3 protein, called by TCRdb with MiXCR from the 5' RACE reads. The sample includes around 800,000 distinct CDR3 sequences, around 45% of them seen just once. V and J are TRBV24-1 and TRBJ2-3; D may be TRBD2 (5 bases). The sequencing input was blood. The origin of this receptor is an older man in good health. The CDR3 nucleotides are TGTACCACCAGTGAGGAAAGCGGAGTCACAGATACGCAGTATTTT. Encoded protein: CTTSEESGVTDTQYF.